One and the same sample provided the 28 T cell receptor beta chains below, sequenced in a study of OX40 agonist ivuxolimab in advanced cancers. Assay: immunoSEQ multiplex PCR; the TCRdb copy retains only in-frame clones and omits some. Here the sample spans tens of thousands of clones, about 80% being singletons. Here the sequenced sample was CD4+ or CD8+ T cells sorted from blood, taken in a trial of the OX40 agonist ivuxolimab. The origin of the receptors is an adult with an advanced solid tumor such as melanoma, head and neck, liver or kidney cancer.

The rearrangement joins TRBV7-9 to TRBJ1-2, with 8 bases identical to TRBD1. This CDR3 comprises 16 residues. CDR1 is SEHNR, CDR2 FQNEAQ, per germline (reference sequence). J lost 7 bases, V lost 1 base, and 11 bases had no gene match. The CDR3 DNA sequence: TGTGCCAGCAGCTTAGGTCTTGGTACAGGGGGATTTGGCTACACCTTC. It encodes CASSLGLGTGGFGYTF.

V gene TRBV7-2 combines with J gene TRBJ2-2, with TRBD1 as a possible D gene (6 bases). CDR1 and CDR2 from the germline V gene are SGHTA and FQGNSA. The CDR3 consists of 13 residues. The ends were cut back, 5 bases at V and 5 bases at J, with 9 bases in the middle. CDR3: CASSPGQTGELFF. For the CDR3, the DNA is TGTGCCAGCAGCCCCGGACAGACCGGGGAGCTGTTTTTT.

This chain connects TRBV9 to TRBJ1-3; 10 nucleotides align to TRBD1. The germline V gene has CDR1 SGDLS and CDR2 YYNGEE. V lost 3 bases to trimming and J lost 4 bases; unmatched junction nucleotides: 4. The length of the CDR3 is 15 residues. The CDR3 DNA sequence: TGTGCCAGCAGCGCCGGGACAGGGGCCGGAAACACCATATATTTT. This codes for CASSAGTGAGNTIYF.

In its sample, this clone was seen a few times. The genes are TRBV23-1 and TRBJ2-5; tentatively, D is TRBD1 or TRBD2 (5 bases each). TRBV23-1 qualifies as an ORF whose function is uncertain. The CDR3 has 15 amino acids. V was pared by 7 bases and J by 2 bases, with 17 bases between. The CDR3 coding sequence is TGCGCCAGCATAGCCCCGTCCGGGGCGCAAGAGACCCAGTACTTC. Amino acid sequence: CASIAPSGAQETQYF.

V usage is TRBV4-1 and J usage is TRBJ1-1, with TRBD1 identical over 9 bases. Germline V gene sequence: CDR1 MGHRA, CDR2 YSYEKL. The V segment lost 4 bases and the J segment 0 bases; nucleotides outside the gene matches: 6. CDR3 length: 16 residues. The CDR3 here is CASSRGTGSMNTEAFF. DNA of the CDR3: TGCGCCAGCAGCCGCGGGACAGGGAGTATGAACACTGAAGCTTTCTTT.

This rearrangement joins TRBV7-2 to TRBJ2-5; no clear D gene. CDR1 is SGHTA, CDR2 FQGNSA, per germline. The CDR3 has 12 amino acids. The ends were cut back, 5 bases at V and 0 bases at J, with 4 bases in the middle. CDR3 nucleotides: TGTGCCAGCAGCCGAGACCAAGAGACCCAGTACTTC. Its protein is CASSRDQETQYF.

The chain is built from TRBV4-2 and TRBJ2-3; D possibly corresponds to TRBD1 (6 bases). The germline gives CDR1 LGHNA, CDR2 YNFKEQ. V was cut by 0 bases and J by 4 bases, with 17 bases left in between. The CDR3 has 17 amino acids. The CDR3: CASSQEVQGPPADTQYF. The DNA of the CDR3 is TGTGCCAGCAGCCAAGAGGTACAGGGTCCTCCCGCAGATACGCAGTATTTT.

V gene TRBV5-4 combines with J gene TRBJ1-1; 8 bases line up with TRBD1. The CDR3 has 15 residues. After removal of 3 bases from V and 1 base from J, the junction contained 5 bases not matched to a gene. Germline V CDR1 and CDR2: SGHNT, YYREEE (reference sequence). Here the CDR3 reads CASSSIGQGNTEAFF. The DNA for the CDR3 is TGTGCCAGCAGCTCAATTGGACAGGGGAACACTGAAGCTTTCTTT.

The chain has TRBV9 and TRBJ2-3; tentatively, D is TRBD1 (5 bases). V shed 3 bases and J shed 1 base, with 12 bases lying between them. Germline V gene sequence: CDR1 SGDLS, CDR2 YYNGEE. The CDR3 sequence is 15 residues long. Here the CDR3 reads CASSDQGRGTDTQYF. CDR3 sequence (DNA): TGTGCCAGCAGCGATCAGGGTAGAGGCACAGATACGCAGTATTTT.

The rearrangement uses TRBV27 and TRBJ1-1; D gene uncertain. The V end was cut by 1 base, the J end by 0 bases, with 12 bases between. This CDR3 has 16 residues. CDR1 is MNHEY and CDR2 is SMNVEV in the germline V gene (reference sequence). The CDR3 sequence is CASSLYPTGVNTEAFF. The DNA of the CDR3 is TGTGCCAGCAGTTTATACCCCACCGGGGTGAACACTGAAGCTTTCTTT.

The DNA of the CDR3 is TGTGCCAGCAGCTTTTATTCGGGACAGGGTTACATTCAGTACTTC. Translated: CASSFYSGQGYIQYF. V and J are TRBV5-4 and TRBJ2-4; 9 bases are shared with TRBD1. CDR3 length equals 15 residues. In germline, CDR1 is SGHNT, CDR2 YYREEE (reference sequence). V lost 2 bases, J lost 8 bases, and 8 bases stayed unmatched.

The chain couples TRBV19 to TRBJ2-3; 8 bases agree with TRBD2. Germline V lookup: CDR1 LNHDA, CDR2 SQIVND (reference sequence). V shed 5 bases, J shed 4 bases, and the junction held 2 bases outside the gene matches. The CDR3 totals 13 residues. CDR3 amino acids: CASSRGGSDTQYF. DNA for the CDR3: TGTGCCAGTAGTCGGGGGGGTTCAGATACGCAGTATTTT.

The genes are TRBV18 and TRBJ2-2; D not certain. This CDR3 comprises 13 residues. Germline V gene lookup returns CDR1 KGHSH and CDR2 LQKENI. V was pared by 1 base and J by 5 bases, with 5 bases between. CDR3 sequence reads: CASSPQLTGELFF. CDR3 bases: TGTGCCAGCTCACCACAACTAACCGGGGAGCTGTTTTTT.

V and J are TRBV27 and TRBJ2-7, with 7 bases that match TRBD1. The CDR3 loop spans 13 amino acids. Germline V gives CDR1 MNHEY, CDR2 SMNVEV (reference sequence). The J segment lost 4 bases and the V segment lost 6 bases, leaving 6 bases of the junction unmatched. CDR3 sequence: CASRKQGSYEQYF. The CDR3 DNA is TGTGCCAGCAGAAAACAGGGGAGTTACGAGCAGTACTTC.

The chain has TRBV10-3 and TRBJ1-3, with a weak D call TRBD1 (6 bases). V lost 10 bases and J lost 2, with 12 bases in between. There are 13 residues in the CDR3. From germline, CDR1 is ENHRY and CDR2 SYGVKD. The CDR3 sequence: CATLRGAGNTIYF. The CDR3 DNA sequence: TGTGCCACACTCAGGGGTGCTGGAAACACCATATATTTT.

This clone came up once. The gene calls are TRBV4-2 and TRBJ2-2; tentatively, D is TRBD2 (6 bases). The CDR3 is 15 amino acids. Looked up from germline, CDR1 is LGHNA and CDR2 is YNFKEQ. Trimming stripped 4 bases from V and 1 base from J, with 10 bases between. The CDR3 bases are TGTGCCAGCAGCCCCTCCGGGGGGAACACCGGGGAGCTGTTTTTT. This translates into CASSPSGGNTGELFF.

The chain couples TRBV18 to TRBJ2-1; D may be TRBD2 (5 bases). The germline V gene encodes CDR1 KGHSH and CDR2 LQKENI. Trimming shortened V by 3 bases and J by 10 bases, and 13 bases separated the two germline ends. This CDR3 is built from 13 residues. This CDR3 reads CASSPERIGEQFF. CDR3 nucleotides: TGTGCCAGCTCACCGGAGCGGATTGGAGAGCAGTTCTTC.

On this clone itself: This sample includes further DNA sequences coding for the same CDR3. The chain combines TRBV14 with TRBJ2-1, with D possibly called TRBD1 or TRBD2 (5 bases each). Trimming shortened V by 0 bases and J by 7 bases, and 7 bases separated the two germline ends. CDR1 and CDR2 (germline): SGHDN, FVKESK. The CDR3 is 13 residues long. The CDR3 nucleotides are TGTGCCAGCAGCCAAGACTGGGGGAATGAGCAGTTCTTC. Encoded protein: CASSQDWGNEQFF. The full variable domain, completed using reference TRBV14 and TRBJ2-1, is EAGVTQFPSHSVIEKGQTVTLRCDPISGHDNLYWYRRVMGKEIKFLLHFVKESKQDESGMPNNRFLAERTGGTYSTLKVQPAELEDSGVYFCASSQDWGNEQFFGPGTRLTVL.

This chain uses TRBV19 with TRBJ2-1; 10 bases align to TRBD1. Germline V gives CDR1 LNHDA, CDR2 SQIVND (reference sequence). Trimming at V came to 5 bases and at J to 1 base, leaving 5 bases not matched to a gene. The CDR3 spans 16 residues. CDR3 coding DNA: TGTGCCAGTAGTTTCGGGGACAGGGGATCCTACAATGAGCAGTTCTTC. It translates to CASSFGDRGSYNEQFF. Full variable domain (outside the CDR3, taken from reference TRBV19 and TRBJ2-1): DGGITQSPKYLFRKEGQNVTLSCEQNLNHDAMYWYRQDPGQGLRLIYYSQIVNDFQKGDIAEGYSVSREKKESFPLTVTSAQKNPTAFYLCASSFGDRGSYNEQFFGPGTRLTVL.

The chain has TRBV7-9 and TRBJ1-6; D ambiguous. CDR1 SEHNR and CDR2 FQNEAQ come from the germline V gene (reference sequence). V was pared by 4 bases and J by 7 bases, with 11 bases between. The CDR3 runs to 14 residues. The CDR3 region is CASSSGPGNSPLHF. In DNA, the CDR3 is TGTGCCAGCAGCTCCGGCCCGGGGAATTCACCCCTCCACTTT.

The rearrangement joins TRBV5-1 to TRBJ2-3; D ambiguous. This CDR3 is built from 14 residues. Germline V CDR1 and CDR2: SGHRS, YFSETQ. The V end was cut by 0 bases, the J end by 6 bases, with 11 bases between. The CDR3 DNA is TGCGCCAGCAGCTTGGGGGCCCCCACGGATACGCAGTATTTT. Amino acids: CASSLGAPTDTQYF.

The J gene is TRBJ1-2, the V gene TRBV19, with D unclear. Germline V gene sequence: CDR1 LNHDA, CDR2 SQIVND (reference sequence). This CDR3 region has 12 residues. Trimming stripped 3 bases from V and 5 bases from J, with 7 bases between. CDR3 loop: CASSMIRYGYTF. The CDR3 nucleotides are TGTGCCAGTAGTATGATCCGTTATGGCTACACCTTC.

About this clone: An end of the junction differs from the germline gene, which may be a read error. This chain joins TRBV4-2 and TRBJ2-1, with TRBD2 matching 11 bases. Germline V CDR1 and CDR2: LGHNA, YNFKEQ. The CDR3 loop spans 16 amino acids. In DNA form, the CDR3 reads TGTGCCAGCAGCCGAGACACTAGCGGGAGCTTCTATGAGCGGTTCTTC. It specifies CASSRDTSGSFYERFF.

The chain has TRBV10-3 and TRBJ2-2; no clear D. CDR1 and CDR2 (germline): ENHRY, SYGVKD. The V gene lost 9 bases and the J gene lost 6 bases, with 14 bases spanning the gap. The CDR3 loop spans 13 amino acids. In DNA, the CDR3 is TGTGCCATTTCGACCACTGCGGCCGGGGAGCTGTTTTTT. Protein: CAISTTAAGELFF.

J is TRBJ1-1 and V is TRBV5-6; 11 bases are shared with TRBD1. J gave up 5 bases and V 4 bases, and 10 bases lay outside the gene matches. This CDR3 region has 16 residues. Germline V gives CDR1 SGHDT, CDR2 YYEEEE. CDR3: CASSPDRGRVNTEAFF. For the CDR3, the DNA is TGTGCCAGCAGCCCGGACAGGGGGCGCGTAAATACTGAAGCTTTCTTT.

The chain employs TRBV7-8 and TRBJ1-5; 9 nucleotides agree with TRBD1. V lost 6 bases and J lost 0; bases outside the gene matches: 15. There are 19 residues in the CDR3. CDR1 and CDR2 from the germline V gene are SGHVS and FQNEAQ. The CDR3 here is CASSLGPGTGTRSNQPQHF. For the CDR3, the DNA is TGTGCCAGCAGTCTCGGTCCCGGGACAGGGACCCGTAGCAATCAGCCCCAGCATTTT.

This chain uses TRBV7-9 with TRBJ1-1; TRBD1 agrees at 9 bases. The CDR3 sequence is 13 residues long. With 3 bases clipped from V and 5 bases from J, the junction kept 1 base outside the gene matches. Germline V gene sequence: CDR1 SEHNR, CDR2 FQNEAQ (reference sequence). The CDR3 DNA sequence: TGTGCCAGCAGCTTGACAGGGGGGACTGAAGCTTTCTTT. This codes for CASSLTGGTEAFF.

The chain recombines TRBV5-1 with TRBJ2-7; no reliable D call. The length of the CDR3 is 15 residues. Germline lookup yields CDR1 SGHRS and CDR2 YFSETQ. Trimming left V 4 bases short and J 0 bases short, with 14 bases between. The CDR3 sequence: CASSDLSLSSYEQYF. The CDR3, as DNA: TGCGCCAGCAGCGACCTTAGCCTGAGCTCCTACGAGCAGTACTTC.